This TCR beta chain derives from a study of blood T cells in healthy people across ages. Alongside a J-beta primer mix, a sample-barcoded 5' primer served in a second PCR lasting 7 to 11 cycles. TCRdb fed the 5' RACE reads into MiXCR, producing one record per CDR3 protein. The table includes 780,000 or so distinct CDR3 sequences, about 55% detected once. CDR1 LGHDT and CDR2 YNNKEL come from the germline V gene (reference sequence). The ends lost 5 bases at V and 7 bases at J; junction bases unmatched: 9. CDR3 length: 14 amino acids. The receptor's source is a man older than 75 in good health. The source material was blood. The chain recombines TRBV3-1 with TRBJ1-1; 8 bases match TRBD1. CDR3 coding DNA: TGTGCCAGCAGCGTACAGGGGGACAGTGGTGAAGCTTTCTTT. Protein: CASSVQGDSGEAFF.